This T cell receptor (beta chain) was captured by sequencing in a study of human T cells and chemical hapten exposure. TCRdb re-called the RACE reads through MiXCR, storing one row per CDR3 protein. The table includes under 450,000 distinct CDR3 sequences, about 6% detected once. This clonotype has a single count. One end of the junction is discordant with germline, which a read error may explain. Germline V gene data show CDR1 as DFQATT and CDR2 as SNEGSKA (reference sequence). This CDR3 is 12 amino acids long. Sample time point: patch test 2, 6 weeks after DPC sensitization. Indicated treatment: therapeutic diphenylcyclopropenone sensitization with weekly scalp DPC.

The V and J genes are TRBV20-1 and TRBJ1-4; D is ambiguous. This TCR was recovered from a woman between 18 and 29 years old with alopecia areata. Some clones in this sample may be carry-over from other donors' samples. Sequencing was performed on whole blood, taken in connection with sensitization to the hapten diphenylcyclopropenone (DPC). The CDR3 here is CSAPAHNEKLVF. The CDR3 DNA reads as TGCAGTGCACCCGCTCATAATGAAAAACTGGTTTTT.